The next 2 T cell receptor beta chains were all read from a single sample in a study of shared clonotypes between healthy human individuals. The repertoire was sequenced with immunoSEQ multiplex PCR; TCRdb's copy has only in-frame clones and lacks some. Found here are over 850,000 clones, about 80% of them singletons; the top ten hold 0.6% to 0.75%. Sequencing input: memory CD4+ T cells from PBMCs. Subset described: CD45RA-negative fraction. These receptors originate from a man aged 18 to 29 in good health. Some clones in this sample may be carry-over from other donors' samples.

Notes on this clone: A read error may be the cause here, since a much bigger clone is one base away. This chain links TRBV6-5 with TRBJ2-2; TRBD1 matches 9 bases. Germline V gives CDR1 MNHEY, CDR2 SVGAGI. The junction had 0 bases not matched to a gene; V was cut back by 4 bases and J by 3 bases. The CDR3 covers 14 residues. The DNA of the CDR3 is TGTGCCAGCAGTTGGGACAGGGACACCGGGGAGCTGTTTTTT. It specifies CASSWDRDTGELFF.

This clone occurred a few times. The chain links TRBV6-4 to TRBJ2-1; a weak D match, TRBD2 (5 bases). Germline values: CDR1 MRHNA, CDR2 SNTAGT. Between the trimmed V and J ends, which lost 6 bases and 2 bases, there was a span of 8 bases. The CDR3 spans 13 residues. The CDR3 coding sequence is TGTGCCAGCAGGACTACCGCCTACAATGAGCAGTTCTTC. Translation: CASRTTAYNEQFF.